This T cell receptor (beta chain) was recovered during a study of blood T cell repertoires in COVID-19. Study overall: Donors in the United States, Italy and Spain gave samples during acute or convalescent COVID-19. PBMCs, B-cell-depleted T cells, or T cells provided the cDNA or gDNA that made up the material.

During active infection, Seattle patients enrolled and were then monitored through disease. Per the original data handling: Estimates of nucleated cell counts were drawn from the amplification of reference gene primers. Profiling relied on immunoSEQ multiplex PCR, and the TCRdb table lists in-frame clones only, not all of them. The DNA was the basis for D and trimming; V, J and clone size are from that table. The sample holds tens of thousands of clones, approximately 84% seen once. CDR3 length: 14 amino acids. The V and J ends lost 7 bases and 4 bases respectively, with 16 bases between them. Per germline, CDR1 MNHEY and CDR2 SVGAGI.

Input material: peripheral blood. This chain uses TRBV6-5 with TRBJ2-5, with D perhaps TRBD2 (6 bases). The origin of this receptor is a man aged 45-60 years with COVID-19, enrolled during active disease. The DNA for the CDR3 is TGTGCCAGCAAGATTGACCTGGGGGGAGAGACCCAGTACTTC. Its translation is CASKIDLGGETQYF.